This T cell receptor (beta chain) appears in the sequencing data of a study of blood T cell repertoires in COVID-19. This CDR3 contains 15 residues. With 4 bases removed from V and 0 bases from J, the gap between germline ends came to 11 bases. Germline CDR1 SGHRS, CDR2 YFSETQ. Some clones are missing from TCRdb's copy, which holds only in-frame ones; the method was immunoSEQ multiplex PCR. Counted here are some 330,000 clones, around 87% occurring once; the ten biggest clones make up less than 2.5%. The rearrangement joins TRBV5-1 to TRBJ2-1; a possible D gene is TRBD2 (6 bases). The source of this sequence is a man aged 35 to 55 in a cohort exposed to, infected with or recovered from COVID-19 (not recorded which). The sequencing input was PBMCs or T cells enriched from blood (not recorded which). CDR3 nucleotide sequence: TGCGCCAGCAGCCAACTAGCCAGCTCCTACAATGAGCAGTTCTTC. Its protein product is CASSQLASSYNEQFF.